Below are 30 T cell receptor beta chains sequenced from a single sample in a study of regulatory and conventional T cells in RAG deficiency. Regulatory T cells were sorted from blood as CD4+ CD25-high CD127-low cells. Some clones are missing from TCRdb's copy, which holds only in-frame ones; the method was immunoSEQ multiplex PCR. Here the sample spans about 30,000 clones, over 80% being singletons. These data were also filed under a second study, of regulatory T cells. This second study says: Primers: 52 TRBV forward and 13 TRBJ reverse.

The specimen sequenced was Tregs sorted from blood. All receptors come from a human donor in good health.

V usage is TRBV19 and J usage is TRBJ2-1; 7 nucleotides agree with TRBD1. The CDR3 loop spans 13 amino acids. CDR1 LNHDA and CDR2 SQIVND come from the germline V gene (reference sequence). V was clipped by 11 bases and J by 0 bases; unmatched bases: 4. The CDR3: CASGQSSYNEQFF. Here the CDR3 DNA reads TGTGCCTCGGGACAGAGCTCCTACAATGAGCAGTTCTTC.

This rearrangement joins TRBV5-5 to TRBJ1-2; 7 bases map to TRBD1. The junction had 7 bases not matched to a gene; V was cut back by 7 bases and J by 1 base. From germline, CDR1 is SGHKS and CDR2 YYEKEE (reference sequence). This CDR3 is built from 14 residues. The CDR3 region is CASGTELINYGYTF. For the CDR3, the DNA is TGTGCCAGCGGGACAGAATTGATTAACTATGGCTACACCTTC.

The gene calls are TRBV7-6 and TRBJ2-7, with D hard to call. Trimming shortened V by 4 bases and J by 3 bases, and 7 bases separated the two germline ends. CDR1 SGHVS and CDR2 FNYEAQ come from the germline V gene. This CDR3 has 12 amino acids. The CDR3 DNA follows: TGTGCCAGCAGCTGGGGTAACTACGAGCAGTACTTC. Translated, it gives CASSWGNYEQYF.

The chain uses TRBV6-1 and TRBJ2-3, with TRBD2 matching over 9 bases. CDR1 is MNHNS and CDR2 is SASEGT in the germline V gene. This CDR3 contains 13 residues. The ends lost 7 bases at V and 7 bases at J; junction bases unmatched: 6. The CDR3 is CASKGTSRHTQYF. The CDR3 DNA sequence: TGTGCCAGCAAGGGGACTAGCAGACATACGCAGTATTTT.

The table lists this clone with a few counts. The CDR3 region has the DNA TGTGCCAGTAGTACCAGGGGGATGGGGGGCTACACCTTC. Its translation is CASSTRGMGGYTF. This rearrangement joins TRBV19 to TRBJ1-2; 7 bases are a match to TRBD1. Germline lookup yields CDR1 LNHDA and CDR2 SQIVND (reference sequence). The CDR3 has 13 residues. The V segment lost 4 bases and the J segment 8 bases; nucleotides outside the gene matches: 7.

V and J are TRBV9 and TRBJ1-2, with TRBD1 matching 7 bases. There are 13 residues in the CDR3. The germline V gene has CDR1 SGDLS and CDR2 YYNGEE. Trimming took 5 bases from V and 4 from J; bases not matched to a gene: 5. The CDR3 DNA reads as TGTGCCAGCAGGGGGACAGCGAGCTATGGCTACACCTTC. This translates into CASRGTASYGYTF.

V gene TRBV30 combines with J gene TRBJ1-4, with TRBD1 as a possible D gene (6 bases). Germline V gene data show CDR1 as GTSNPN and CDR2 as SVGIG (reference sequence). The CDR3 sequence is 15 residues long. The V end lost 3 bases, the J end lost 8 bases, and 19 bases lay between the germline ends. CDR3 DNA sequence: TGTGCCTGGAGCGGAGCGGGGGGCGCGAGGGAAAAACTGTTTTTT. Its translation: CAWSGAGGAREKLFF.

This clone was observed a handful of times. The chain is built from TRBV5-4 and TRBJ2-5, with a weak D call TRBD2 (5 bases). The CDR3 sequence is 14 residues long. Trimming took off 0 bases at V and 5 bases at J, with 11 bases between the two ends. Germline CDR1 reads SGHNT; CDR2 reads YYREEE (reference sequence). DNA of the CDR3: TGTGCCAGCAGCTTGGCGACGGGGTTGGAGACCCAGTACTTC. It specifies CASSLATGLETQYF.

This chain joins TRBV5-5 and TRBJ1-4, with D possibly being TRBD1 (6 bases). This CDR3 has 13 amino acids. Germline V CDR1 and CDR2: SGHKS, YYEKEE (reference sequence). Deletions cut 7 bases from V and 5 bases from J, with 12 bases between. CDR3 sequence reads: CASSGGLNEKLFF. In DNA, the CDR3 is TGTGCCAGCTCCGGGGGGCTCAATGAAAAACTGTTTTTT.

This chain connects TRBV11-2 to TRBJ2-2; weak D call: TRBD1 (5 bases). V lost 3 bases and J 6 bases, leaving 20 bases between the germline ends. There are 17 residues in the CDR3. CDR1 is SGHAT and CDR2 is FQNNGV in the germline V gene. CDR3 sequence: CASSFTPTGRVSGELFF. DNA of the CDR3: TGTGCCAGCAGCTTTACCCCCACAGGCCGAGTTTCCGGGGAGCTGTTTTTT.

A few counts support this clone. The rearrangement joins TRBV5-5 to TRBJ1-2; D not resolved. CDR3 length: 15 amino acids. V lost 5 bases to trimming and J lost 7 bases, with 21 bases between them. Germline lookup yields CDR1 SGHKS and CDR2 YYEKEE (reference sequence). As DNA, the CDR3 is TGTGCCAGCAGGCCGGCAGGTTACGATCGTACTGGCTACACCTTC. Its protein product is CASRPAGYDRTGYTF.

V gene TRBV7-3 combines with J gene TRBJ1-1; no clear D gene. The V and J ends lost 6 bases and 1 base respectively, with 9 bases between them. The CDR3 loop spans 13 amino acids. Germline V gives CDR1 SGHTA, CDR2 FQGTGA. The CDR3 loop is CASRFTANTEAFF. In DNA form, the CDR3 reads TGTGCCAGCAGGTTCACAGCGAACACTGAAGCTTTCTTT.

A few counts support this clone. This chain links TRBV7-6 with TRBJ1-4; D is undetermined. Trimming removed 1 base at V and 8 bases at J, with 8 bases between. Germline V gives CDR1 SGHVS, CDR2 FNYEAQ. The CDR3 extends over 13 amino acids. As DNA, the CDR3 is TGTGCCAGCAGCTTAGTCGGGCGGGAAAAACTGTTTTTT. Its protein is CASSLVGREKLFF.

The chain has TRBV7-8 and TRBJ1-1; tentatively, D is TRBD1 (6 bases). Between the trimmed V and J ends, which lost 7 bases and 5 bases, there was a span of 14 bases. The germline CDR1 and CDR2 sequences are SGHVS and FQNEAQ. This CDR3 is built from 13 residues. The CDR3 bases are TGTGCCAGCACCCCCCGGGGGCAAACTGAAGCTTTCTTT. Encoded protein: CASTPRGQTEAFF. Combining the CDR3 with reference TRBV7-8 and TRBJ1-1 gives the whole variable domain GAGVSQSPRYKVAKRGQDVALRCDPISGHVSLFWYQQALGQGPEFLTYFQNEAQLDKSGLPSDRFFAERPEGSVSTLKIQRTQQEDSAVYLCASTPRGQTEAFFGQGTRLTVV.

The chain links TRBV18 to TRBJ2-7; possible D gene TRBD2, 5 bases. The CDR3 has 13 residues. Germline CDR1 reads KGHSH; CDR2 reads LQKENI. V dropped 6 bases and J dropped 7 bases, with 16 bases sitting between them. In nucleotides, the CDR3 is TGTGCCAGCTCCCTCGGTGGAGGTAGGGAGCAGTACTTC. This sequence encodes CASSLGGGREQYF. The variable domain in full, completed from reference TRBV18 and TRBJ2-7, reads NAGVMQNPRHLVRRRGQEARLRCSPMKGHSHVYWYRQLPEEGLKFMVYLQKENIIDESGMPKERFSAEFPKEGPSILRIQQVVRGDSAAYFCASSLGGGREQYFGPGTRLTVT.

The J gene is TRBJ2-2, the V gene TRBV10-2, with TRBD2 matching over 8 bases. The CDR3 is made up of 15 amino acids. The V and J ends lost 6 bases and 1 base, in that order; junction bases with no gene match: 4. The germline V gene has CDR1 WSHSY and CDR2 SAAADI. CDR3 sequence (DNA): TGCGCCAGCAGGAAAGCGGGGGAGAACACCGGGGAGCTGTTTTTT. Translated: CASRKAGENTGELFF.

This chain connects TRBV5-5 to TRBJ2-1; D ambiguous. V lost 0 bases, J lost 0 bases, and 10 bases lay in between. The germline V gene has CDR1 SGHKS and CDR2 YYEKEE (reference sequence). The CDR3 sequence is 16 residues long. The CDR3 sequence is CASSLGGRASYNEQFF. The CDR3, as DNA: TGTGCCAGCAGCTTGGGGGGTAGGGCCTCCTACAATGAGCAGTTCTTC. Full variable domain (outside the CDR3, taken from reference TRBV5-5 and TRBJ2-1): DAGVTQSPTHLIKTRGQQVTLRCSPISGHKSVSWYQQVLGQGPQFIFQYYEKEERGRGNFPDRFSARQFPNYSSELNVNALLLGDSALYLCASSLGGRASYNEQFFGPGTRLTVL.

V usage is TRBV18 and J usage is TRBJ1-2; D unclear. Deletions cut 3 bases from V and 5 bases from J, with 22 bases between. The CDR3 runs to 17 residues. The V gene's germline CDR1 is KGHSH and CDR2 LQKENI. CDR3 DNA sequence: TGTGCCAGCTCACCTATTAGCGGGCAGAGCTCAGCTTATGGCTACACCTTC. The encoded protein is CASSPISGQSSAYGYTF.

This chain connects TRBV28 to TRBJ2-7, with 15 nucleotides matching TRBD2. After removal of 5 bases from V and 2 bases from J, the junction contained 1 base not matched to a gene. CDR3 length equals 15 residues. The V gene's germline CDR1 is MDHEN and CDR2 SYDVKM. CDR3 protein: CASSRTSGGAYEQYF. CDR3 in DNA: TGTGCCAGCAGTCGGACTAGCGGGGGGGCCTACGAGCAGTACTTC.

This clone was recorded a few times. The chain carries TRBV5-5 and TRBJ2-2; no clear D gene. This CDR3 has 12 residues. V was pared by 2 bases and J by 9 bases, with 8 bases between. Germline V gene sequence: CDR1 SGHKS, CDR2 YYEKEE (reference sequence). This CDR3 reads CASSFSNRELFF. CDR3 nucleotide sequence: TGTGCCAGCAGCTTTTCCAACCGGGAGCTGTTTTTT.

CDR3: CASSPRQGSNSPLHF. CDR3 nucleotide sequence: TGTGCCAGCTCACCACGACAGGGTAGTAATTCACCCCTCCACTTT. The chain is built from TRBV18 and TRBJ1-6; 7 nucleotides line up with TRBD1. The CDR3 is made up of 15 amino acids. Germline CDR1 is KGHSH and CDR2 is LQKENI. V lost 1 base to trimming and J lost 6 bases; unmatched junction nucleotides: 3.

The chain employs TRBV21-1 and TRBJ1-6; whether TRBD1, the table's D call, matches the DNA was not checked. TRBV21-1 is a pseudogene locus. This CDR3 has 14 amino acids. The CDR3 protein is CASHCHSFNSPLHF. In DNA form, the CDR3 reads TGTGCCAGCCATTGTCACAGTTTTAATTCACCCCTCCACTTT.

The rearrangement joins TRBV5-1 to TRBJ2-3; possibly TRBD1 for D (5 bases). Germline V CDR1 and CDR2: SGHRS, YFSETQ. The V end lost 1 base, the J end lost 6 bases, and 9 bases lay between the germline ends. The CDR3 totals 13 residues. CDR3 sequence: CASSLQGVDTQYF. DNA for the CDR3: TGCGCCAGCAGCTTGCAGGGCGTGGATACGCAGTATTTT.

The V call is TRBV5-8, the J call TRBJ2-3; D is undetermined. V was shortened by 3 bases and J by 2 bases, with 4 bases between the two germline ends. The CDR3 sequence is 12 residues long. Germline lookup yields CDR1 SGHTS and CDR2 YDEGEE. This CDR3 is CASSSYTDTQYF. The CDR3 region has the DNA TGTGCCAGCAGCTCATACACAGATACGCAGTATTTT.

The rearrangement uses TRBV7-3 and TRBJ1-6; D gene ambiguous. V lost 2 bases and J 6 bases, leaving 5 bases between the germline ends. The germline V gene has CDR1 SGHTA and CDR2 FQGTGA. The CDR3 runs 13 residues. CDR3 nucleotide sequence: TGTGCCAGCAGCTTAGCCCGTAATTCACCCCTCCACTTT. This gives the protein CASSLARNSPLHF.

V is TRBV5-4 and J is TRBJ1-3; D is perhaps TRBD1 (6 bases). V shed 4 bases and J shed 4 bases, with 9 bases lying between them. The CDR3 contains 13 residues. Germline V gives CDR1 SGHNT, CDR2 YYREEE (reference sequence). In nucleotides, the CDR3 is TGTGCCAGCAGCCTCAGGGGAGGAAACACCATATATTTT. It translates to CASSLRGGNTIYF.

As DNA, the CDR3 is TGTGCCAGTAGTCCCCTAGGGACAGCGTACGAGCAGTACTTC. It codes for CASSPLGTAYEQYF. V usage is TRBV19 and J usage is TRBJ2-7; the match to TRBD1 covers 7 bases. Germline CDR1 and CDR2: LNHDA and SQIVND (reference sequence). There are 14 residues in the CDR3. Trimming removed 5 bases from V and 4 bases from J; junction bases left unmatched: 8.

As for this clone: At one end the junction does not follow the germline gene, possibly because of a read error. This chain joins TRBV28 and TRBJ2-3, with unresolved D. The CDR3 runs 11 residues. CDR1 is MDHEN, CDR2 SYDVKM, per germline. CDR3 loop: CASSLENTQYF. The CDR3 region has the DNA TGTGCCAGTAGTTTAGAAAATACGCAGTATTTT.

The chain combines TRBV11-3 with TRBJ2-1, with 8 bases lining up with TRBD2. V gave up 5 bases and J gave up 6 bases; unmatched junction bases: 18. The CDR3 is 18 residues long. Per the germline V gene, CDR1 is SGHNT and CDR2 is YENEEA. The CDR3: CASSPRGGWGGESNEQFF. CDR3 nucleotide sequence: TGTGCCAGCAGCCCGCGCGGGGGGTGGGGTGGGGAGTCCAATGAGCAGTTCTTC.

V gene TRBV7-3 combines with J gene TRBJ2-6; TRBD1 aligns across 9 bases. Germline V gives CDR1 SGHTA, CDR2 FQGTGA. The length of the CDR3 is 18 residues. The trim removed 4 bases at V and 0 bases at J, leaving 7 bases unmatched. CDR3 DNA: TGTGCCAGCAGCTCCCCGGGACAGGGTGTCTCTGGGGCCAACGTCCTGACTTTC. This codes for CASSSPGQGVSGANVLTF. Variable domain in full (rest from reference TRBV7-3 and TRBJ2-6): GAGVSQTPSNKVTEKGKYVELRCDPISGHTALYWYRQSLGQGPEFLIYFQGTGAADDSGLPNDRFFAVRPEGSVSTLKIQRTERGDSAVYLCASSSPGQGVSGANVLTFGAGSRLTVL.